This T cell receptor (beta chain) is from a study of shared clonotypes between healthy human individuals. Across the study: CD4 naive and CD4 memory each took three plates per donor, while CD8 naive took two and CD8 memory one.

The CDR3 has 12 amino acids. Germline loops: CDR1 SGDLS, CDR2 YYNGEE. V lost 0 bases and J lost 14, with 11 bases in between. Method: immunoSEQ multiplex PCR; TCRdb's copy keeps in-frame clones and lacks some. The sample contains around 2,000,000 clones, around 96% of which appear only once. Naive CD8 cells were CD45RO-negative, positively selected for CCR7, excluding terminally differentiated effector memory CD45RA+ cells. Study-wide results and caveats: Roughly 5.3% of naive CD4 clonotypes were common to a handful of donors.

Turning to this clone: Its antigen is undetermined.

V and J are TRBV9 and TRBJ2-2; a possible D gene is TRBD1 (7 bases). The clonotype comes from a man between 18 and 35 years old in good health. Input material: naive CD8+ T cells sorted from blood. In DNA form, the CDR3 reads TGTGCCAGCAGCGTAGCAGGGGGGAGTCTGTTTTTT. Translated: CASSVAGGSLFF.